This T cell receptor (beta chain) was identified during a study of blood T cells in healthy people across ages. Study outcomes and limitations: Leaving the PBMCs unsorted stopped any conclusive comparison of naive versus antigen-experienced cells.

Each of the donors had 8 to 10 milliliters of peripheral blood drawn into EDTA-treated Vacutainer tubes. The CDR3 contains 13 residues. The V end lost 4 bases, the J end lost 3 bases, and 9 bases lay between the germline ends. CDR1 and CDR2 from the germline V gene are SEHNR and FQNEAQ (reference sequence). Regarding this clonotype: Its specificity is unknown.

Combining a sample-barcoded 5' primer with a J-beta primer mix, a second PCR ran for 7 to 11 cycles. Every sample produced at least 3 million CDR3-containing paired-end reads. TCRdb processed the 5' RACE reads anew with MiXCR; each CDR3 protein has one entry. The sample records 800,000 to 1,000,000 distinct CDR3 sequences, around 48% being singletons. This TCR came from a young man in good health. The genes are TRBV7-9 and TRBJ1-2; D is possibly TRBD1 (5 bases). Sequencing input: blood. The CDR3 coding sequence is TGTGCCAGCAGCTGGGGGGAAGACTATGGCTACACCTTC. It codes for CASSWGEDYGYTF.